These T cell receptor beta chains were read from a single sample in a study of a mutant IDH1 vaccine in newly diagnosed glioma. Sequencing was performed with immunoSEQ multiplex PCR; in TCRdb, only in-frame clones are kept and a portion is missing. Here the sample spans approximately 92,000 clones, about four fifths being singletons. Sequenced material: PBMCs, taken from a glioma patient treated with radiotherapy, temozolomide or both. The receptors come from a woman in her forties or fifties with glioma. CDR3s include the opening cysteine and the closing phenylalanine or tryptophan. The D gene is left open where the match is weak. Part of the rows lack a size; the others show once, few, many or a class for expanded clones.

cdr3_length j_call v_call d_call clone_size cdr3_nt cdr3_aa
12 TRBJ2-7 TRBV9 . . TGTGCCAGCAGCCCATCCTCCTACGAGCAGTACTTC CASSPSSYEQYF
12 TRBJ2-7 TRBV7-9 . medium-sized TGTGCCAGCAGCTTCGCAAGGACTGAGCAGTACTTC CASSFARTEQYF
15 TRBJ2-1 TRBV6-1 TRBD2 . TGTGCCAGCAGTGAACTAGCGGGGGATTACAATGAGCAGTTCTTC CASSELAGDYNEQFF
14 TRBJ1-2 TRBV27 . . TGTGCCAGCAGTTTATTGAGGGGAGCCAGTGGCTACACCTTC CASSLLRGASGYTF
13 TRBJ2-2 TRBV9 . . TGTGCCAGCAGCGTGGGGGGCGCCGGGGAGCTGTTTTTT CASSVGGAGELFF
17 TRBJ1-1 TRBV7-9 TRBD1 . TGTGCCAGCAGCTCACTGACCGGGACAGTCATGAACACTGAAGCTTTCTTT CASSSLTGTVMNTEAFF
14 TRBJ2-3 TRBV5-1 TRBD2 . TGCGCCACCTCAGCGGGACTAGGGACAGATACGCAGTATTTT CATSAGLGTDTQYF
14 TRBJ1-1 TRBV19 . . TGTGCCAGTAGTATGGGAACGGGGAACGCTGAAGCTTTCTTT CASSMGTGNAEAFF
15 TRBJ2-3 TRBV7-2 . once TGTGCCAGCAGCTTGGGCGGGCTGCTCACAGATACGCAGTATTTT CASSLGGLLTDTQYF
16 TRBJ1-5 TRBV30 TRBD1 few TGTGCCTGGTCCGGACAGGGAGGAATGAGCAATCAGCCCCAGCATTTT CAWSGQGGMSNQPQHF
12 TRBJ1-6 TRBV27 . . TGTGCCAGCAGTTTAGTTGGAGCACCCCTCCACTTT CASSLVGAPLHF
16 TRBJ1-1 TRBV27 . . TGTGCCAGCAGTTTATCGTTTGGCCGCGAGAACACTGAAGCTTTCTTT CASSLSFGRENTEAFF
17 TRBJ1-1 TRBV4-2 . . TGTGCCAGCAGCCAAGGGGTGGCAGGTGAGAGGAACACTGAAGCTTTCTTT CASSQGVAGERNTEAFF
14 TRBJ2-5 TRBV19 TRBD1 few TGTGCCAGTAGGATGACAGGGGGTTCGGAGACCCAGTACTTC CASRMTGGSETQYF
12 TRBJ1-2 TRBV25-1 . . TGTGCCAGCAGTGAGTGGGGCAATGGCTACACCTTC CASSEWGNGYTF
14 TRBJ2-1 TRBV27 TRBD2 . TGTGCCAGCGGGACCGGGGGGGCCTACAATGAGCAGTTCTTC CASGTGGAYNEQFF
14 TRBJ1-6 TRBV5-4 . . TGTGCCAGCAGCTTAGGAACATATAATTCACCCCTCCACTTT CASSLGTYNSPLHF
16 TRBJ1-6 TRBV13 TRBD1 . TGTGCCAGCAGCCTAAAGACCGGGACAGGGAATTCACCCCTCCACTTT CASSLKTGTGNSPLHF
14 TRBJ2-1 TRBV11-3 . . TGTGCCAGCAGCTTAGCGGGGGATTACAATGAGCAGTTCTTC CASSLAGDYNEQFF
13 TRBJ2-7 TRBV19 . . TGTGCCAGTAGTATAGGGGTTACCTACGAGCAGTACTTC CASSIGVTYEQYF
15 TRBJ2-1 TRBV29-1 TRBD2 . TGCAGCGTGGAAGCGGGGGGAAGCTCCTACAATGAGCAGTTCTTC CSVEAGGSSYNEQFF
13 TRBJ1-6 TRBV10-2 TRBD1 . TGCGCCAGCAGGGACAGGGATGATTCACCCCTCCACTTT CASRDRDDSPLHF
14 TRBJ1-4 TRBV9 . . TGTGCCAGCAGCGTAGTGGGGGGAGGTGAAAAACTGTTTTTT CASSVVGGGEKLFF
15 TRBJ2-5 TRBV6-1 . . TGTGCCAGCAGCCCTGAGGTCCACAGCCAAGAGACCCAGTACTTC CASSPEVHSQETQYF
13 TRBJ1-2 TRBV6-5 . . TGTGCCAGCACCCCCCCCGGGGGGCATGGCTACACCTTC CASTPPGGHGYTF
15 TRBJ1-4 TRBV28 TRBD1 . TGTGCCAGCAGTTCGCCAGGGGGGTCTAATGAAAAACTGTTTTTT CASSSPGGSNEKLFF
13 TRBJ1-1 TRBV27 . . TGTGCCACCACGTCGTTAGGGAACACTGAAGCTTTCTTT CATTSLGNTEAFF
14 TRBJ1-1 TRBV5-4 . . TGTGCCAGCAGCCCCCAAGGGGGGCGGACTGAAGCTTTCTTT CASSPQGGRTEAFF
15 TRBJ2-3 TRBV6-1 . . TGTGCCAGCAGTGAAGCGGGGGGGCTTGCAGATACGCAGTATTTT CASSEAGGLADTQYF
15 TRBJ1-2 TRBV18 TRBD1 . TGTGCCAGCGCCCCGGGGACAGGGGTGAACTATGGCTACACCTTC CASAPGTGVNYGYTF
15 TRBJ2-2 TRBV30 . . TGTGCCTGGAGTGTAGGCAGGGGTGGTACCGGGGAGCTGTTTTTT CAWSVGRGGTGELFF
13 TRBJ1-2 TRBV5-1 TRBD1 . TGCGCCAGCAGCTTGGCCGAGGGGGCTGGCTACACCTTC CASSLAEGAGYTF
16 TRBJ2-2 TRBV9 TRBD1 . TGTGCCAGCAGCGCTGGGGGACAGGGAAACACCGGGGAGCTGTTTTTT CASSAGGQGNTGELFF
15 TRBJ2-7 TRBV10-3 TRBD2 few TGTGCCATCAGTCTCTCCGGGGGGGGGCTCTACGAGCAGTACTTC CAISLSGGGLYEQYF
13 TRBJ1-5 TRBV4-1 . . TGCGCCAGCAGCCAACAGACAGATCAGCCCCAGCATTTT CASSQQTDQPQHF
14 TRBJ1-6 TRBV5-1 . . TGCGCCAGCAGCTTGGGAGCCGATAATTCACCCCTCCACTTT CASSLGADNSPLHF
15 TRBJ1-1 TRBV9 TRBD1 . TGTGCCAGCAGCGCAGGGGGCGCGAGAAACACTGAAGCTTTCTTT CASSAGGARNTEAFF
16 TRBJ1-1 TRBV19 . . TGTGCCAGTAGTCGGACTTTCGGGCAGGTTTACACTGAAGCTTTCTTT CASSRTFGQVYTEAFF
15 TRBJ1-5 TRBV6-1 . . TGTGCCAGCAGACTACAAGAGGTGGGCAATCAGCCCCAGCATTTT CASRLQEVGNQPQHF
18 TRBJ2-1 TRBV4-1 TRBD1 . TGCGCCAGCAGCCAAGCACCCCAAAGGGACAGATCCTACAATGAGCAGTTCTTC CASSQAPQRDRSYNEQFF
12 TRBJ1-6 TRBV4-2 . . TGTGCCAGCAGCCAAGAACGTTCACCCCTCCACTTT CASSQERSPLHF
18 TRBJ2-6 TRBV7-9 TRBD1 . TGTGCCAGCAGCTTGAGGCAGGGGGCAACCTCTGGGGCCAACGTCCTGACTTTC CASSLRQGATSGANVLTF
15 TRBJ1-1 TRBV5-1 TRBD1 . TGCGCCAGCAGCTCAGATCAGGGGGGGCACACTGAAGCTTTCTTT CASSSDQGGHTEAFF
15 TRBJ2-7 TRBV28 TRBD1 . TGTGCCAGCAGTCCTCCGGGACAGGGTACGTACGAGCAGTACTTC CASSPPGQGTYEQYF
13 TRBJ1-2 TRBV27 . . TGTGCCAGCACTGGGTTCCTGGCTTTAGGCTACACCTTC CASTGFLALGYTF
15 TRBJ2-1 TRBV18 TRBD2 . TGTGCCAGCTCACCAATGGCGGGGGACTACAATGAGCAGTTCTTC CASSPMAGDYNEQFF
14 TRBJ2-7 TRBV29-1 . . TGCAGCGTTGAAAGCCCGATCCGGTCTTACGAGCAGTACTTC CSVESPIRSYEQYF
13 TRBJ1-1 TRBV18 TRBD1 . TGTGCCAGCTCAACAGGGGGGAGCACTGAAGCTTTCTTT CASSTGGSTEAFF
16 TRBJ2-2 TRBV7-6 TRBD2 . TGTGCCAGCAGCTTAGCGACTAGCGGGGTTCCCGGGGAGCTGTTTTTT CASSLATSGVPGELFF